The present T cell receptor beta chain was sequenced within a study of blood T cells in healthy people across ages. From germline, CDR1 is SGHDN and CDR2 FVKESK. The CDR3 contains 15 residues. The germline V and J ends were trimmed by 2 bases and 3 bases, with 12 bases remaining between them. Alongside a J-beta primer mix, a sample-barcoded 5' primer served in a second PCR lasting about 6 to 12 cycles. Each CDR3 protein gets one entry after TCRdb re-called the 5' RACE reads with MiXCR. Found here are around 970,000 distinct CDR3 sequences, roughly 51% of them singletons; the top ten hold over 20%. General study points: More naive CD4+ cells and higher diversity were found in long-lived than in aged donors. Per-million-T-cell TCR beta diversity fell roughly linearly with age. Nothing was known about donor CMV status, and this possibly confounded expanded clonotype changes.

Donors gave around 9.8 milliliters of peripheral blood apiece. This clonotype was seen only a few times. Its antigen is as yet unknown. This TCR derives from a woman aged 55-75 years in good health. Sequenced sample: blood. The chain is built from TRBV14 and TRBJ2-3; the D gene is possibly TRBD1 (6 bases). The CDR3 region is CASSQYRTETDTQYF. CDR3 bases: TGTGCCAGCAGCCAATACAGGACAGAGACAGATACGCAGTATTTT.